The T cell receptor (beta chain) described here comes from a study of T cell repertoires in cytomegalovirus infection. Study as a whole: Through public TCR beta signatures, both CMV infection and matching HLA type were indicated. Study-wide points: The study identified carriers of CMV plus the relevant HLA from cumulative public TCR beta family frequency. The response measured ex vivo was dominated by TCR beta clonotypes (HLA-C-restricted and CMV-specific).

This clonotype was seen at least ten times. Its target is unknown. The germline V and J ends were trimmed by 3 bases and 6 bases, with 6 bases remaining between them. CDR1 is MNHEY and CDR2 is SVGEGT in the germline V gene. This CDR3 region has 13 residues. MiXCR, run by TCRdb on the reads, gives a single entry per CDR3 protein. The sample yields approximately 140,000 distinct CDR3 sequences, about 6% seen once. The sequenced material came from PBMCs. This receptor was identified in a human donor in good health (CMV status not recorded). Some clones in this sample may be carry-over from other donors' samples. V usage is TRBV6-2 or TRBV6-3 and J usage is TRBJ1-6; no clear D gene. The CDR3 DNA reads TGTGCCAGCAGTTATGATCGTAATTCACCCCTCCACTTT. Amino acid sequence: CASSYDRNSPLHF.